This T cell receptor beta chain was recorded in a study of cytomegalovirus exposure and HLA in healthy donors. On the study more broadly: There were several hundred genotyped donors. Of these, 75% to 90% fell in the genetic ancestry cluster associated with self-reported Caucasian donors.

Germline V gene lookup returns CDR1 LNHDA and CDR2 SQIVND (reference sequence). The V gene end was trimmed by 7 bases and the J gene end by 6 bases; junction bases not matched to a gene: 10. This CDR3 comprises 15 residues. A word on this clone: The antigen remains unidentified.

Overall study findings and caveats: Presence/absence analysis assumed near-uniform sequencing depth across donors. The study found most TCR sequences rare, yet found some public TCRs in many donors.

The PCR had 60 Vbeta and 13 Jbeta primers. Here immunoSEQ multiplex PCR was the method, and the copy in TCRdb shows in-frame clones only, minus some. In the table there are some 100,000 clones, roughly 75% of which are singletons. This sequence joins TRBV19 and TRBJ1-5; 9 bases fit TRBD1. The origin of this receptor is a male donor in good health and CMV-seropositive. The sample comprised PBMCs. CDR3 nucleotides: TGTGCCAGTAATCCGGGACAGGGAGTTCCTCAGCCCCAGCATTTT. It is translated as CASNPGQGVPQPQHF.